Presented here are 30 T cell receptor beta chains from one specimen sequenced in a study of graft-versus-host responses after intestinal transplantation. The protocol was immunoSEQ multiplex PCR, while the TCRdb copy is restricted to in-frame clones and leaves out a portion. The sample yields about 57,000 clones, about 90% seen once. The material was PBMCs, obtained 26 days after transplant. Receptor source: a human patient who received an intestinal transplant, so some T cells may come from the graft donor.

V is TRBV28 and J is TRBJ2-5; weak D call: TRBD2 (5 bases). The germline V and J ends were trimmed by 8 bases and 3 bases, with 22 bases remaining between them. This CDR3 comprises 16 residues. CDR1 MDHEN and CDR2 SYDVKM come from the germline V gene. This CDR3 reads CASSAGTQPREETQYF. DNA of the CDR3: TGTGCCAGCTCCGCCGGAACCCAGCCGCGGGAAGAGACCCAGTACTTC.

This clone was seen just once. V and J are TRBV30 and TRBJ2-7, with D uncertain. CDR1 and CDR2 from the germline V gene are GTSNPN and SVGIG (reference sequence). CDR3 length: 13 amino acids. V gave up 3 bases and J gave up 1 base, with 10 bases separating them. CDR3 DNA sequence: TGTGCCTGGAGCCCAGATGTTTCCTACGAGCAGTACTTC. Translation: CAWSPDVSYEQYF.

The table lists this clone with a count of one. The chain is built from TRBV28 and TRBJ2-7; D unclear. V gave up 5 bases and J gave up 7 bases, with 9 bases separating them. Per germline, CDR1 MDHEN and CDR2 SYDVKM. The CDR3 runs 11 residues. The DNA for the CDR3 is TGTGCCAGCAGTCCCGGAACGGAGCAGTACGTC. Translation gives CASSPGTEQYV.

This clone was detected a few times. This chain's CDR3 is CASSLAGGREVNTEAFF. The CDR3 nucleotides read TGTGCCAGCAGCTTGGCAGGGGGCCGGGAGGTGAACACTGAAGCTTTCTTT. The chain recombines TRBV5-5 with TRBJ1-1, with 8 positions matching TRBD1. This CDR3 comprises 17 residues. Germline loops: CDR1 SGHKS, CDR2 YYEKEE (reference sequence). J gave up 0 bases and V 0 bases, and 7 bases lay outside the gene matches. Variable domain in full (rest from reference TRBV5-5 and TRBJ1-1): DAGVTQSPTHLIKTRGQQVTLRCSPISGHKSVSWYQQVLGQGPQFIFQYYEKEERGRGNFPDRFSARQFPNYSSELNVNALLLGDSALYLCASSLAGGREVNTEAFFGQGTRLTVV.

This chain links TRBV5-1 with TRBJ2-2; TRBD1 is a possible D gene (6 bases). Trimming took off 2 bases at V and 5 bases at J, with 13 bases between the two ends. The CDR3 loop spans 15 amino acids. Germline loops: CDR1 SGHRS, CDR2 YFSETQ. CDR3 nucleotides: TGCGCCAGCAGCTTTCAGGGGATAGAAACCGGGGAGCTGTTTTTT. Translating gives CASSFQGIETGELFF.

V is TRBV5-1 and J is TRBJ1-1; the D gene is possibly TRBD1 (5 bases). The germline CDR1 and CDR2 sequences are SGHRS and YFSETQ. V lost 0 bases and J 0 bases, leaving 15 bases between the germline ends. The CDR3 contains 17 residues. CDR3 DNA sequence: TGCGCCAGCAGCTTGGCAGGAGGGGCCCCTTTGAACACTGAAGCTTTCTTT. It yields the protein CASSLAGGAPLNTEAFF. The whole variable domain, filled in from reference TRBV5-1 and TRBJ1-1, reads KAGVTQTPRYLIKTRGQQVTLSCSPISGHRSVSWYQQTPGQGLQFLFEYFSETQRNKGNFPGRFSGRQFSNSRSEMNVSTLELGDSALYLCASSLAGGAPLNTEAFFGQGTRLTVV.

The chain uses TRBV2 and TRBJ1-4; 8 bases agree with TRBD1. Germline V CDR1 and CDR2: SNHLY, FYNNEI. The CDR3 totals 13 residues. Germline trimming cut 6 bases from V and 12 bases from J; bases unmatched to any gene: 9. CDR3 nucleotides: TGTGCCAGCAGCCCCGACAGGGGATGGGAACTGTTTTTT. It specifies CASSPDRGWELFF.

The table lists this clone with a few counts. The rearrangement links TRBV9 to TRBJ2-3; 11 nucleotides line up with TRBD2. Germline values: CDR1 SGDLS, CDR2 YYNGEE. The CDR3 loop spans 17 amino acids. Trimming cost V 0 bases and J 4 bases; bases outside gene matches: 7. Here the CDR3 DNA reads TGTGCCAGCAGCGTAGACCTAGCGGGAGGAGGCCCAGATACGCAGTATTTT. Protein product: CASSVDLAGGGPDTQYF.

In its sample, this clone was seen once. V gene TRBV25-1 combines with J gene TRBJ2-7; 9 bases line up with TRBD1. V lost 5 bases, J lost 0 bases, and 8 bases stayed unmatched. Germline-derived CDR1 and CDR2 are MGHDK and SYGVNS. There are 16 residues in the CDR3. Written as DNA, the CDR3 is TGTGCCAGCAGTTATAGCGGACAGGGGATCTCCTACGAGCAGTACTTC. Residues: CASSYSGQGISYEQYF.

This sequence joins TRBV27 and TRBJ1-2; 7 nucleotides line up with TRBD1. The V and J ends lost 5 bases and 7 bases, in that order; junction bases with no gene match: 13. The CDR3 loop spans 15 amino acids. CDR1 and CDR2 from the germline V gene are MNHEY and SMNVEV (reference sequence). The CDR3 DNA reads TGTGCCAGCAGTAGAGAGACAGGGACGTGGGGTGGCTACACCTTC. It is translated as CASSRETGTWGGYTF.

The chain couples TRBV5-1 to TRBJ2-7; D is unresolved. The CDR3 runs to 15 residues. The germline CDR1 and CDR2 sequences are SGHRS and YFSETQ. With 1 base removed from V and 0 bases from J, the gap between germline ends came to 11 bases. In DNA form, the CDR3 reads TGCGCCAGCAGCTTGTACGGAACTACCTCCTACGAGCAGTACTTC. This encodes CASSLYGTTSYEQYF.

The chain employs TRBV27 and TRBJ2-1; 14 nucleotides align to TRBD2. The CDR3 runs 15 residues. Germline values: CDR1 MNHEY, CDR2 SMNVEV (reference sequence). V shed 2 bases and J 8 bases; nucleotides not matched to a gene: 2. CDR3 amino acids: CASSLGTSGRDEQFF. CDR3 bases: TGTGCCAGCAGTTTAGGGACTAGCGGGAGAGATGAGCAGTTCTTC.

V usage is TRBV30 and J usage is TRBJ2-7; 7 bases line up with TRBD1. CDR1 is GTSNPN, CDR2 SVGIG, per germline (reference sequence). This CDR3 has 12 residues. Unmatched junction bases numbered 5, after V lost 6 bases and J lost 3 bases. CDR3 nucleotides: TGTGCCTGCTCTGCAGGGGGCTACGAGCAGTACGTC. This sequence encodes CACSAGGYEQYV.

V usage is TRBV7-2 and J usage is TRBJ2-4; D may be TRBD2 (6 bases). The CDR3 length is 16 residues. Between the trimmed V and J ends, which lost 5 bases and 0 bases, there was a span of 14 bases. CDR1 is SGHTA and CDR2 is FQGNSA in the germline V gene. Written as DNA, the CDR3 is TGTGCCAGCAGCAGGGACTCACTTCTAGCCAAAAACATTCAGTACTTC. Protein product: CASSRDSLLAKNIQYF.

This sequence joins TRBV27 and TRBJ1-1; D is perhaps TRBD1 (5 bases). From germline, CDR1 is MNHEY and CDR2 SMNVEV (reference sequence). The CDR3 totals 15 residues. V gave up 4 bases and J gave up 5 bases, with 17 bases separating them. The CDR3 region has the DNA TGTGCCAGCAGTTCCACCCGACAGAAAGGGACTGAAGCTTTCTTT. Translating it yields CASSSTRQKGTEAFF.

The chain has TRBV28 and TRBJ1-6, with TRBD1 matching over 10 bases. In germline, CDR1 is MDHEN, CDR2 SYDVKM. Losses at the gene ends were 6 bases for V and 9 bases for J; bases not matched to a gene: 2. This CDR3 has 13 residues. The DNA of the CDR3 is TGTGCCAGCAGCTGGACAGGGGGTTCACCCCTCCACTTT. It specifies CASSWTGGSPLHF.

The chain carries TRBV10-3 and TRBJ2-5; TRBD1 matches 7 bases. The V and J ends lost 10 bases and 1 base, in that order; junction bases with no gene match: 12. Germline V lookup: CDR1 ENHRY, CDR2 SYGVKD. The length of the CDR3 is 15 residues. The CDR3 reads CATRIDRVGQETQYF. The CDR3 DNA follows: TGTGCCACCCGGATTGACAGGGTCGGCCAAGAGACCCAGTACTTC.

This clone was detected only a few times. The V gene is TRBV28, the J gene TRBJ2-1; a possible D gene is TRBD2 (5 bases). Trimming removed 8 bases at V and 7 bases at J, with 9 bases between. The CDR3 covers 11 residues. Looked up from germline, CDR1 is MDHEN and CDR2 is SYDVKM. In DNA, the CDR3 is TGTGCCAGCGACTATTCTAATGAGCAGTTCTTC. Its protein is CASDYSNEQFF.

This chain connects TRBV25-1 to TRBJ1-6, with TRBD1 matching 7 bases. Germline loops: CDR1 MGHDK, CDR2 SYGVNS. This CDR3 region has 15 residues. The V and J ends lost 7 bases and 8 bases, in that order; junction bases with no gene match: 11. The CDR3, as DNA: TGTGCCAGCACGGGAATTCAGGGGGTTTATTCACCCCTCCACTTT. Translated, it gives CASTGIQGVYSPLHF.

The rearrangement links TRBV6-5 to TRBJ2-7; 10 bases agree with TRBD1. Germline V gives CDR1 MNHEY, CDR2 SVGAGI. The J segment lost 3 bases and the V segment lost 7 bases, leaving 9 bases of the junction unmatched. CDR3 size: 15 residues. This CDR3 is CASTPTGTGVYEQYF. The CDR3 bases are TGTGCCAGCACCCCAACCGGGACAGGGGTCTACGAGCAGTACTTC.

The V call is TRBV7-6, the J call TRBJ2-7; 9 nucleotides match TRBD2. CDR3 length: 17 residues. CDR1 SGHVS and CDR2 FNYEAQ come from the germline V gene. V was clipped by 1 base and J by 0 bases; unmatched bases: 7. The CDR3 reads CASSLGASGEFSYEQYF. The CDR3 nucleotides are TGTGCCAGCAGCTTAGGGGCTAGCGGGGAGTTCTCCTACGAGCAGTACTTC.

The chain uses TRBV5-1 and TRBJ2-5, with 9 positions matching TRBD1. With V trimmed by 1 base and J by 1 base, 8 bases remained unmatched. CDR1 SGHRS and CDR2 YFSETQ come from the germline V gene. The CDR3 is 17 residues long. The CDR3 DNA follows: TGCGCCAGCAGCTTGTGGGATGGACAGGGGTCCCAAGAGACCCAGTACTTC. Residues: CASSLWDGQGSQETQYF.

The chain combines TRBV29-1 with TRBJ1-3; 7 nucleotides match TRBD1. CDR3 length: 18 residues. Germline V lookup: CDR1 SQVTM, CDR2 ANQGSEA. The V and J ends lost 2 bases and 2 bases, in that order; junction bases with no gene match: 15. The CDR3 DNA reads TGCAGCGTTGAAATCTTTAAAAACCCGACAGGGACTGGAAACACCATATATTTT. Its protein is CSVEIFKNPTGTGNTIYF.

For this clone: At one boundary the junction diverges from the germline segment, which might be a read error. V and J are TRBV5-1 and TRBJ1-6, with TRBD1 identical over 7 bases. The CDR3 is 15 residues long. Germline CDR1 is SGHRS and CDR2 is YFSETQ. In nucleotides, the CDR3 is TGCGCCAGCAGGTTGGGGGAGACAGGGAATTCACCCCTCCACTTT. This sequence encodes CASRLGETGNSPLHF.

V gene TRBV6-5 combines with J gene TRBJ1-2, with D perhaps TRBD1 (5 bases). V was trimmed by 0 bases and J by 0 bases, leaving 11 bases between them. Germline CDR1 is MNHEY and CDR2 is SVGAGI. The CDR3 loop spans 16 amino acids. The CDR3 DNA follows: TGTGCCAGCAGTTACTCGGGCCCAGGGACTAACTATGGCTACACCTTC. Translated: CASSYSGPGTNYGYTF.

The chain combines TRBV6-1 with TRBJ1-2; no definite D call. The ends were cut back, 0 bases at V and 5 bases at J, with 10 bases in the middle. The germline V gene encodes CDR1 MNHNS and CDR2 SASEGT. CDR3 size: 14 residues. DNA of the CDR3: TGTGCCAGCAGTGAAGCGCGGGTTAGTTATGGCTACACCTTC. Protein: CASSEARVSYGYTF.

This chain uses TRBV7-9 with TRBJ2-5, with D uncertain. Germline values: CDR1 SEHNR, CDR2 FQNEAQ (reference sequence). This CDR3 has 15 amino acids. V lost 2 bases and J lost 5, with 15 bases in between. CDR3 sequence (DNA): TGTGCCAGCAGCTTAAATCCCGCCAGCGTTGAGACCCAGTACTTC. Its translation is CASSLNPASVETQYF.

The CDR3 DNA reads TGTGCCAGCAGTGAAGTCAAAGCGGGGAGTGCAGATACGCAGTATTTT. Amino acids: CASSEVKAGSADTQYF. The V call is TRBV6-1, the J call TRBJ2-3; 7 positions agree with TRBD2. The CDR3 consists of 16 residues. CDR1 and CDR2 (germline): MNHNS, SASEGT. V gave up 1 base and J gave up 4 bases; unmatched junction bases: 8.

The V and J genes are TRBV5-1 and TRBJ1-6; a possible D gene is TRBD1 (6 bases). There are 16 residues in the CDR3. Germline CDR1 SGHRS, CDR2 YFSETQ. V dropped 5 bases and J dropped 8 bases, with 20 bases sitting between them. CDR3 amino acids: CASRQVSGDDYSPLHF. CDR3 in DNA: TGCGCCAGCAGACAGGTGTCAGGGGATGATTATTCACCCCTCCACTTT.

CDR3 region: CASSLYPTGKEKDNEQFF. Here the CDR3 DNA reads TGCGCCAGCAGCCTGTACCCGACAGGTAAAGAGAAGGACAATGAGCAGTTCTTC. The J gene is TRBJ2-1, the V gene TRBV5-1; a possible D gene is TRBD1 (6 bases). Germline V gene sequence: CDR1 SGHRS, CDR2 YFSETQ. With 4 bases removed from V and 5 bases from J, the gap between germline ends came to 25 bases. This CDR3 contains 18 residues.